What follows are 18 T cell receptor beta chains derived from one specimen sequenced in a study of blood T cells in healthy people across ages. A second PCR of roughly 7 to 11 cycles used a sample-barcoded 5' primer and a J-beta primer mix. TCRdb re-called the 5' RACE reads through MiXCR, storing one row per CDR3 protein. Among hundreds of thousands of distinct CDR3 sequences listed, under 65% were seen once. The specimen sequenced was blood. The receptors stem from a man aged 55 to 70 in good health.

The chain links TRBV5-1 to TRBJ2-5, with a possible D match to TRBD2 (5 bases). V lost 3 bases and J 5 bases, leaving 20 bases between the germline ends. Looked up from germline, CDR1 is SGHRS and CDR2 is YFSETQ. The CDR3 extends over 16 amino acids. The DNA of the CDR3 is TGCGCCAGCAGCTCACACGGGCCGTCTCAGCGGGAGACCCAGTACTTC. Its protein is CASSSHGPSQRETQYF. Combining the CDR3 with reference TRBV5-1 and TRBJ2-5 gives the whole variable domain KAGVTQTPRYLIKTRGQQVTLSCSPISGHRSVSWYQQTPGQGLQFLFEYFSETQRNKGNFPGRFSGRQFSNSRSEMNVSTLELGDSALYLCASSSHGPSQRETQYFGPGTRLLVL.

V usage is TRBV20-1 and J usage is TRBJ2-7, with D hard to call. The better agreement between TRBJ2-5 and the DNA end casts doubt on the J call. The length of the CDR3 is 14 residues. Germline-derived CDR1 and CDR2 are DFQATT and SNEGSKA (reference sequence). CDR3 sequence (DNA): TGCAGTGCTAGAGATACGGTCACCCAAGAGACCCAGTACTTC. Protein: CSARDTVTQETQYF.

This clonotype was picked up a small number of times. CDR3 region: CASSLVGLASFNEQFF. DNA of the CDR3: TGCGCCAGCAGCTTGGTAGGTCTAGCGTCTTTCAATGAGCAGTTCTTC. The chain is built from TRBV5-1 and TRBJ2-1; tentatively, D is TRBD2 (6 bases). The CDR3 extends over 16 amino acids. Trimming left V 0 bases short and J 6 bases short, with 16 bases between. In germline, CDR1 is SGHRS, CDR2 YFSETQ.

On this clonotype itself: This clone may be a read error of a much larger clone one base away. The chain links TRBV4-1 to TRBJ2-5; D is perhaps TRBD2 (6 bases). CDR1 MGHRA and CDR2 YSYEKL come from the germline V gene. The CDR3 loop spans 14 amino acids. Trimming pared 2 bases from V and 9 bases from J, leaving 16 bases between. The CDR3 coding sequence is TGCGCCAGCAGCCAATATCCATTGGGGGAGGCCCAGTACTTC. This codes for CASSQYPLGEAQYF.

This clonotype occurred a few times. V gene TRBV5-1 combines with J gene TRBJ2-6; TRBD1 matches at 10 bases. Looked up from germline, CDR1 is SGHRS and CDR2 is YFSETQ. The CDR3 extends over 17 amino acids. The V gene end was trimmed by 4 bases and the J gene end by 0 bases; junction bases not matched to a gene: 4. The CDR3 is CASSAGQGYSGANVLTF. In DNA form, the CDR3 reads TGCGCCAGCAGCGCGGGACAGGGGTACTCTGGGGCCAACGTCCTGACTTTC.

The chain uses TRBV20-1 and TRBJ1-5; D is undetermined. CDR3 length: 12 residues. CDR1 and CDR2 (germline): DFQATT, SNEGSKA (reference sequence). V lost 2 bases and J 2 bases, leaving 4 bases between the germline ends. The CDR3 region has the DNA TGCAGTGCTAGATCGGGCAATCAGCCCCAGCATTTT. Translating it yields CSARSGNQPQHF.

The chain uses TRBV9 and TRBJ2-1; 9 bases line up with TRBD2. This CDR3 spans 18 amino acids. V was clipped by 2 bases and J by 2 bases; unmatched bases: 11. CDR1 and CDR2 from the germline V gene are SGDLS and YYNGEE. The CDR3 protein is CASSVGLAGTHAYNEQFF. As DNA, the CDR3 is TGTGCCAGCAGCGTTGGGCTAGCGGGGACGCACGCCTACAATGAGCAGTTCTTC.

This clonotype has ten or more counts. This chain links TRBV10-2 with TRBJ2-2, with 9 bases matching TRBD2. This CDR3 region has 18 residues. V shed 7 bases and J 1 base; nucleotides not matched to a gene: 13. The germline V gene encodes CDR1 WSHSY and CDR2 SAAADI. The CDR3 spells CASIWAASGEMNTGELFF. CDR3 sequence (DNA): TGCGCCAGCATCTGGGCCGCTAGCGGGGAAATGAACACCGGGGAGCTGTTTTTT.

V gene TRBV5-6 combines with J gene TRBJ2-5, with D perhaps matching TRBD1 or TRBD2 (5 bases each). Deletions cut 4 bases from V and 11 bases from J, with 21 bases between. Germline V gene lookup returns CDR1 SGHDT and CDR2 YYEEEE. This CDR3 comprises 14 residues. The CDR3 region is CASSTGTLSYGQYF. For the CDR3, the DNA is TGTGCCAGCAGCACCGGGACCCTCTCCTACGGGCAGTACTTC.

This clonotype was recorded a few times. The gene calls are TRBV7-2 and TRBJ2-6; D not certain. Per the germline V gene, CDR1 is SGHTA and CDR2 is FQGNSA. Between the trimmed V and J ends, which lost 0 bases and 1 base, there was a span of 10 bases. CDR3 length equals 17 residues. CDR3 nucleotides: TGTGCCAGCAGCTTAGCGCAGCTAGGATCTGGGGCCAACGTCCTGACTTTC. Its protein product is CASSLAQLGSGANVLTF.

The rearrangement uses TRBV20-1 and TRBJ2-5; 8 bases fit TRBD2. Germline CDR1 is DFQATT and CDR2 is SNEGSKA (reference sequence). The CDR3 sequence is 16 residues long. J lost 1 base, V lost 0 bases, and 7 bases had no gene match. CDR3 bases: TGCAGTGCTAGAGATGTTACTAGCGGCTCCCAAGAGACCCAGTACTTC. As protein: CSARDVTSGSQETQYF.

This rearrangement joins TRBV5-1 to TRBJ2-5; the D is unclear. The CDR3 has 14 amino acids. V was shortened by 3 bases and J by 3 bases, with 12 bases between the two germline ends. Per the germline V gene, CDR1 is SGHRS and CDR2 is YFSETQ. The CDR3 nucleotides read TGCGCCAGCAGCTCTCCCAGATCAAAAGAGACCCAGTACTTC. Its translation: CASSSPRSKETQYF.

V and J are TRBV5-1 and TRBJ2-1; no firm D call. The length of the CDR3 is 16 residues. Trimming left V 4 bases short and J 0 bases short, with 14 bases between. Germline CDR1 and CDR2: SGHRS and YFSETQ. CDR3 bases: TGCGCCAGCAGCGCCACTTCGGATAGCTCCTACAATGAGCAGTTCTTC. This codes for CASSATSDSSYNEQFF.

V and J are TRBV4-1 and TRBJ2-4, with 8 bases aligning to TRBD1. Germline V lookup: CDR1 MGHRA, CDR2 YSYEKL. The CDR3 has 20 amino acids. V trimming: 0 bases; J trimming: 15 bases; junction bases outside the gene matches: 28. The CDR3 sequence is CASSQDVSTGGSGPTYERYF. CDR3 sequence (DNA): TGCGCCAGCAGCCAAGATGTCAGCACAGGGGGTAGCGGCCCAACCTACGAGCGGTACTTC.

This clonotype occurred a few times. This chain links TRBV4-1 with TRBJ2-7; TRBD1 aligns across 9 bases. The CDR3 runs 18 residues. After removal of 3 bases from V and 6 bases from J, the junction contained 18 bases not matched to a gene. Germline lookup yields CDR1 MGHRA and CDR2 YSYEKL. The CDR3 protein is CASSQALTGTGTFFEQYF. The CDR3 coding sequence is TGCGCCAGCAGCCAGGCGCTCACCGGGACAGGGACCTTTTTCGAGCAGTACTTC.

This clonotype has only a few counts. In DNA form, the CDR3 reads TGTGCCAGCAGCGGCAGCAGGTACGAGCAGTACTTC. Its protein product is CASSGSRYEQYF. The chain has TRBV6-5 and TRBJ2-7, with D hard to call. This CDR3 contains 12 residues. Germline V gene lookup returns CDR1 MNHEY and CDR2 SVGAGI. V shed 6 bases and J shed 4 bases, with 10 bases lying between them.

This sequence joins TRBV27 and TRBJ1-2; 7 nucleotides agree with TRBD1. The CDR3 has 14 residues. V was pared by 4 bases and J by 10 bases, with 12 bases of the junction left unmatched. Germline V gene sequence: CDR1 MNHEY, CDR2 SMNVEV (reference sequence). CDR3 region: CASSSQGPGLTYTF. CDR3 sequence (DNA): TGTGCCAGCAGTTCACAGGGGCCAGGTTTGACCTACACCTTC.

V usage is TRBV19 and J usage is TRBJ1-1; unclear D gene. CDR1 LNHDA and CDR2 SQIVND come from the germline V gene (reference sequence). The V and J ends lost 7 bases and 3 bases respectively, with 15 bases between them. The CDR3 is 14 amino acids. The CDR3 nucleotides read TGTGCCAGTACCCTGGGCGGTTCGTACACTGAAGCTTTCTTT. As protein: CASTLGGSYTEAFF.